The 32 T cell receptor beta chains listed next were all sequenced from one sample in a study of cytomegalovirus exposure and HLA in healthy donors. The PCR employed 60 Vbeta primers together with 13 Jbeta primers. Only in-frame clones appear in the TCRdb table, and some are missing; sequencing was by immunoSEQ multiplex PCR. The sample shows fewer than 200,000 clones, 75% to 80% of them seen only once. Sequenced: PBMCs. The receptors were sampled from a female donor in good health and CMV-seronegative.

About this clone: One end of the junction does not line up with germline, which may come from a read error. The genes are TRBV5-6 and TRBJ2-7, with TRBD1 as a possible D gene (5 bases). The CDR3 is 14 amino acids. CDR1 SGHDT and CDR2 YYEEEE come from the germline V gene. In nucleotides, the CDR3 is TGTGCCAGCACCTTGACAGTGAGCTCCTACGAGCAGTACTTC. It encodes CASTLTVSSYEQYF.

The rearrangement uses TRBV2 and TRBJ2-5, with D possibly matching TRBD1 (6 bases). Per germline, CDR1 SNHLY and CDR2 FYNNEI. The V and J ends lost 9 bases and 0 bases respectively, with 11 bases between them. The CDR3 runs 13 residues. CDR3 residues: CASSRGNQETQYF. CDR3 nucleotides: TGTGCCAGTTCGAGGGGGAACCAAGAGACCCAGTACTTC.

This clone was found a few times. The V call is TRBV5-4, the J call TRBJ1-1; a weak D match, TRBD1 (6 bases). CDR1 is SGHNT, CDR2 YYREEE, per germline (reference sequence). V was cut by 4 bases and J by 3 bases, with 16 bases left in between. The CDR3 runs to 15 residues. The CDR3 spells CASSPPGQGYTEAFF. The CDR3 nucleotides read TGTGCCAGCAGCCCACCGGGGCAGGGGTACACTGAAGCTTTCTTT.

The gene calls are TRBV18 and TRBJ2-5; D is unresolved. The CDR3 extends over 13 amino acids. In germline, CDR1 is KGHSH, CDR2 LQKENI. V was clipped by 0 bases and J by 3 bases, with 5 bases between them. CDR3 sequence reads: CASSPPSKETQYF. For the CDR3, the DNA is TGTGCCAGCTCACCACCGTCTAAAGAGACCCAGTACTTC.

The V and J genes are TRBV29-1 and TRBJ1-1, with TRBD1 matching 10 bases. CDR3 size: 16 residues. Germline V gene lookup returns CDR1 SQVTM and CDR2 ANQGSEA. Losses at the gene ends were 4 bases for V and 3 bases for J; bases not matched to a gene: 11. In DNA form, the CDR3 reads TGCAGCGTTGCTGGACAGGGGGGATTTTTCGACACTGAAGCTTTCTTT. This translates into CSVAGQGGFFDTEAFF. The variable domain in full, completed from reference TRBV29-1 and TRBJ1-1, reads SAVISQKPSRDICQRGTSLTIQCQVDSQVTMMFWYRQQPGQSLTLIATANQGSEATYESGFVIDKFPISRPNLTFSTLTVSNMSPEDSSIYLCSVAGQGGFFDTEAFFGQGTRLTVV.

V is TRBV19 and J is TRBJ1-5; D ambiguous. Germline CDR1 reads LNHDA; CDR2 reads SQIVND (reference sequence). This CDR3 contains 14 residues. V was trimmed by 5 bases and J by 1 base, leaving 9 bases between them. Written as DNA, the CDR3 is TGTGCCAGTAGTGTTCGGGGAAGCAATCAGCCCCAGCATTTT. The encoded protein is CASSVRGSNQPQHF. Variable domain in full (rest from reference TRBV19 and TRBJ1-5): DGGITQSPKYLFRKEGQNVTLSCEQNLNHDAMYWYRQDPGQGLRLIYYSQIVNDFQKGDIAEGYSVSREKKESFPLTVTSAQKNPTAFYLCASSVRGSNQPQHFGDGTRLSIL.

The chain carries TRBV5-1 and TRBJ2-3; maybe TRBD1 (7 bases). Germline values: CDR1 SGHRS, CDR2 YFSETQ. V lost 5 bases and J lost 3, with 13 bases in between. The CDR3 contains 14 residues. CDR3 amino acids: CASREGAITDTQYF. Here the CDR3 DNA reads TGCGCCAGCAGGGAGGGGGCTATTACAGATACGCAGTATTTT.

This chain links TRBV18 with TRBJ2-7; TRBD1 matches at 10 bases. J was trimmed by 0 bases and V by 0 bases; bases with no gene match: 8. Germline values: CDR1 KGHSH, CDR2 LQKENI. This CDR3 is 18 amino acids long. The CDR3 spells CASSPPGTGDPSSYEQYF. In DNA, the CDR3 is TGTGCCAGCTCACCACCCGGGACAGGGGACCCTAGCTCCTACGAGCAGTACTTC.

The genes are TRBV7-8 and TRBJ2-5, with D unclear. TRBJ2-7 explains the end of the DNA better; the J call may be wrong. This CDR3 has 16 amino acids. Germline CDR1 SGHVS, CDR2 FQNEAQ. The CDR3 protein is CASSQPSSSWNYEQYF. The CDR3 DNA follows: TGTGCCAGCAGCCAACCCAGCTCGTCCTGGAACTACGAGCAGTACTTC.

This chain links TRBV27 with TRBJ2-1; 7 bases agree with TRBD1. This CDR3 is built from 14 residues. Trimming cost V 3 bases and J 7 bases; bases outside gene matches: 6. Germline CDR1 is MNHEY and CDR2 is SMNVEV (reference sequence). CDR3 in amino acids: CASSLQGVRNEQFF. In DNA, the CDR3 is TGTGCCAGCAGTTTGCAGGGGGTTCGGAATGAGCAGTTCTTC.

A word on this clone: An end of the junction differs from the germline gene, which may be a read error. Distinct nucleotide sequences in the sample also encode this CDR3. V and J are TRBV19 and TRBJ2-5, with 9 bases that match TRBD1. This CDR3 has 15 amino acids. From germline, CDR1 is LNHDA and CDR2 SQIVND (reference sequence). CDR3 amino acids: CASSHITTGGETQYF. CDR3 sequence (DNA): TGTGCCAGTAGCCACATAACGACAGGGGGAGAGACTCAGTACTTC.

V and J are TRBV7-9 and TRBJ2-2, with D unclear. CDR1 SEHNR and CDR2 FQNEAQ come from the germline V gene (reference sequence). V gave up 0 bases and J gave up 6 bases, with 5 bases separating them. The CDR3 has 13 residues. The CDR3 coding sequence is TGTGCCAGCAGCTTAGCGAGTCCCGGGGAGCTGTTTTTT. Residues: CASSLASPGELFF.

The gene calls are TRBV19 and TRBJ1-2, with 10 bases identical to TRBD1. V was pared by 3 bases and J by 4 bases, with 8 bases of the junction left unmatched. Germline V CDR1 and CDR2: LNHDA, SQIVND (reference sequence). CDR3 size: 16 residues. The CDR3 reads CASSILFGQGVYGYTF. In nucleotides, the CDR3 is TGTGCCAGTAGTATTCTATTTGGACAGGGGGTCTATGGCTACACCTTC.

The chain carries TRBV9 and TRBJ1-1, with 7 bases matching TRBD1. CDR1 and CDR2 from the germline V gene are SGDLS and YYNGEE. CDR3 size: 13 residues. V was pared by 4 bases and J by 4 bases, with 4 bases of the junction left unmatched. CDR3 loop: CASSSGTATEAFF. The CDR3 nucleotides read TGTGCCAGCAGCTCCGGGACAGCCACTGAAGCTTTCTTT.

The genes are TRBV14 and TRBJ1-6, with D uncertain. CDR3 length: 13 amino acids. Trimming removed 1 base at V and 9 bases at J, with 7 bases between. Germline loops: CDR1 SGHDN, CDR2 FVKESK. CDR3 sequence (DNA): TGTGCCAGCAGCCAAGGGAGTGGTTCACCCCTCCACTTT. As protein: CASSQGSGSPLHF.

This clone has just a few counts. The V gene is TRBV2, the J gene TRBJ1-1; D is unresolved. Germline assignment: CDR1 SNHLY and CDR2 FYNNEI. V lost 4 bases and J lost 1, with 10 bases in between. The CDR3 covers 14 residues. CDR3 sequence reads: CASSVKYWNTEAFF. The CDR3 DNA follows: TGTGCCAGCAGTGTAAAATATTGGAACACTGAAGCTTTCTTT.

Comment on this clone: Other DNA sequences within the sample encode an identical CDR3. This chain uses TRBV5-1 with TRBJ2-7, with 12 bases that match TRBD2. Germline assignment: CDR1 SGHRS and CDR2 YFSETQ. This CDR3 is built from 15 residues. The junction had 2 bases not matched to a gene; V was cut back by 4 bases and J by 0 bases. CDR3 DNA: TGCGCCAGCAGCCGGACTAGCGGGGACTCCTACGAGCAGTACTTC. Translated: CASSRTSGDSYEQYF.

This sequence joins TRBV7-8 and TRBJ1-5, with TRBD1 as a possible D gene (5 bases). Per the germline V gene, CDR1 is SGHVS and CDR2 is FQNEAQ. With 1 base removed from V and 10 bases from J, the gap between germline ends came to 11 bases. The CDR3 has 13 residues. The CDR3 DNA reads TGTGCCAGCAGCTTAGAGCGGGGCGGACCCCAGCATTTT. Its translation is CASSLERGGPQHF.

V and J are TRBV7-7 and TRBJ2-2; 8 bases fit TRBD2. J was trimmed by 4 bases and V by 3 bases; bases with no gene match: 1. Germline V CDR1 and CDR2: SSHAT, FNYEAQ (reference sequence). The CDR3 extends over 14 amino acids. Written as DNA, the CDR3 is TGTGCCAGCAGCTTGAGCGGGGGCACCGGGGAGCTGTTTTTT. Its translation: CASSLSGGTGELFF.

The chain is built from TRBV5-1 and TRBJ1-1; no definite D call. The CDR3 has 16 residues. The V and J ends lost 1 base and 1 base respectively, with 14 bases between them. Looked up from germline, CDR1 is SGHRS and CDR2 is YFSETQ. CDR3 amino acids: CASSLYVGFGNTEAFF. The CDR3 DNA reads as TGCGCCAGCAGCTTGTACGTGGGCTTTGGGAACACTGAAGCTTTCTTT.

The genes are TRBV5-1 and TRBJ2-1, with 10 nucleotides matching TRBD2. Germline V gene lookup returns CDR1 SGHRS and CDR2 YFSETQ. After removal of 4 bases from V and 4 bases from J, the junction contained 5 bases not matched to a gene. The CDR3 sequence is 15 residues long. DNA of the CDR3: TGCGCCAGCAGCCCAGGACTAGCGGCTTACAATGAGCAGTTCTTC. This sequence encodes CASSPGLAAYNEQFF.

CDR3 DNA: TGTGCCATCAGTGAGTCTGAGCGGCCGCTGTACCAAGAGACCCAGTACTTC. It encodes CAISESERPLYQETQYF. The V gene is TRBV10-3, the J gene TRBJ2-5, with D possibly TRBD2 on 5 matching bases. Trimming shortened V by 0 bases and J by 0 bases, and 14 bases separated the two germline ends. The germline V gene has CDR1 ENHRY and CDR2 SYGVKD. CDR3 length: 17 residues.

The chain recombines TRBV5-4 with TRBJ2-3; D gene uncertain. Germline CDR1 reads SGHNT; CDR2 reads YYREEE (reference sequence). The CDR3 runs to 14 residues. Trimming stripped 0 bases from V and 4 bases from J, with 9 bases between. The CDR3 spells CASSLVRSPDTQYF. The CDR3 region has the DNA TGTGCCAGCAGCTTGGTCCGGTCCCCAGATACGCAGTATTTT.

V is TRBV19 and J is TRBJ2-3; TRBD2 aligns across 8 bases. This CDR3 is built from 16 residues. Germline V gene lookup returns CDR1 LNHDA and CDR2 SQIVND (reference sequence). The V gene end was trimmed by 3 bases and the J gene end by 2 bases; junction bases not matched to a gene: 7. CDR3 DNA: TGTGCCAGTAGTATCCGGACTAGCCTCTTCACAGATACGCAGTATTTT. Translating it yields CASSIRTSLFTDTQYF.

This clone showed up just a few times. The chain has TRBV6-4 and TRBJ1-1, with a possible D match to TRBD1 (5 bases). This CDR3 has 14 residues. CDR1 and CDR2 from the germline V gene are MRHNA and SNTAGT. V was shortened by 5 bases and J by 4 bases, with 14 bases between the two germline ends. The CDR3 bases are TGTGCCAGCAGTCTGTCCGGGAGGGGCACTGAAGCTTTCTTT. Translated, it gives CASSLSGRGTEAFF.

The chain couples TRBV7-8 to TRBJ2-1; 9 bases align to TRBD2. V gave up 4 bases and J gave up 2 bases; unmatched junction bases: 9. The CDR3 is made up of 17 amino acids. Looked up from germline, CDR1 is SGHVS and CDR2 is FQNEAQ. CDR3 region: CASSSAASGATYNEQFF. As DNA, the CDR3 is TGTGCCAGCAGCTCAGCTGCTAGCGGGGCCACCTACAATGAGCAGTTCTTC.

The rearrangement uses TRBV11-2 and TRBJ1-2; D is uncertain. V was pared by 0 bases and J by 4 bases, with 12 bases between. The CDR3 length is 15 residues. Germline V gene sequence: CDR1 SGHAT, CDR2 FQNNGV. The CDR3 protein is CASSLDSRAVYGYTF. The DNA of the CDR3 is TGTGCCAGCAGCTTAGATTCGCGTGCGGTCTATGGCTACACCTTC.

This chain joins TRBV5-1 and TRBJ2-1; possible D gene TRBD1, 7 bases. The CDR3 is made up of 14 amino acids. Trimming removed 0 bases at V and 10 bases at J, with 14 bases between. Germline lookup yields CDR1 SGHRS and CDR2 YFSETQ. CDR3 sequence (DNA): TGCGCCAGCAGCTTGGGGGCAGGGGGGCGCGAGCAGTTCTTC. Its protein product is CASSLGAGGREQFF. Supplemented by reference TRBV5-1 and TRBJ2-1, the full variable domain reads KAGVTQTPRYLIKTRGQQVTLSCSPISGHRSVSWYQQTPGQGLQFLFEYFSETQRNKGNFPGRFSGRQFSNSRSEMNVSTLELGDSALYLCASSLGAGGREQFFGPGTRLTVL.

This chain uses TRBV19 with TRBJ2-7; the match to TRBD1 covers 9 bases. Per germline, CDR1 LNHDA and CDR2 SQIVND (reference sequence). The CDR3 consists of 16 residues. V dropped 0 bases and J dropped 3; count of bases not matched to a gene: 6. CDR3 protein: CASSIDRDRESYEQYF. CDR3 nucleotide sequence: TGTGCCAGTAGTATAGACCGGGACAGGGAGAGCTACGAGCAGTACTTC.

CDR3 DNA sequence: TGCGCCAGCACCAGACAGGGGGGTCCGGATACGCAGTATTTT. It specifies CASTRQGGPDTQYF. V gene TRBV5-1 combines with J gene TRBJ2-3; the match to TRBD1 covers 9 bases. The germline V gene has CDR1 SGHRS and CDR2 YFSETQ. The CDR3 is 14 residues long. V trimming: 6 bases; J trimming: 6 bases; junction bases outside the gene matches: 8.

The rearrangement links TRBV6-6 to TRBJ2-5; 9 bases are shared with TRBD2. V trimming: 2 bases; J trimming: 4 bases; junction bases outside the gene matches: 5. Germline V lookup: CDR1 MNHNY, CDR2 SVGAGI (reference sequence). This CDR3 contains 15 residues. In DNA form, the CDR3 reads TGTGCCAGCAGTTACGCAGCGGGGGGCGGAGAGACCCAGTACTTC. Its translation: CASSYAAGGGETQYF.

The chain uses TRBV5-1 and TRBJ1-2; TRBD1 matches 7 bases. The CDR3 sequence is 16 residues long. Looked up from germline, CDR1 is SGHRS and CDR2 is YFSETQ. V dropped 0 bases and J dropped 3; count of bases not matched to a gene: 8. The CDR3 DNA is TGCGCCAGCAGCTTGGCCCCAGGGGGGCTAGACTATGGCTACACCTTC. It codes for CASSLAPGGLDYGYTF.